What follows are 27 T cell receptor beta chains derived from one specimen sequenced in a study of T cell responses to AZD1222 COVID-19 vaccine. Libraries were prepared by immunoSEQ multiplex PCR; TCRdb keeps only in-frame clonotypes and omits some of them. The data show about 170,000 clones, approximately 95% seen once. Sequencing was performed on peripheral blood, taken on day 0 of AZD1222 vaccination. These receptors all come from an adult in good health.

The V gene is TRBV12-3 or TRBV12-4, the J gene TRBJ2-1, with 9 bases that match TRBD1. The junction had 10 bases not matched to a gene; V was cut back by 10 bases and J by 9 bases. This CDR3 contains 13 residues. CDR3 nucleotide sequence: TGTGCCACCCAACAGGGGGCTGGTGGTGAGCAGTTCTTC. Protein sequence: CATQQGAGGEQFF.

This clone was found once. The rearrangement links TRBV9 to TRBJ2-7, with TRBD1 identical over 7 bases. The CDR3 runs 16 residues. The V gene's germline CDR1 is SGDLS and CDR2 YYNGEE. V gave up 3 bases and J gave up 4 bases; unmatched junction bases: 13. The CDR3 is CASSAYARDSRYEQYF. As DNA, the CDR3 is TGTGCCAGCAGCGCGTACGCCCGGGACAGCCGATACGAGCAGTACTTC.

The CDR3 DNA reads as TGCGCCAGCAGCGATCTAGCGGGAGGCAAAAACATTCAGTACTTC. Translation gives CASSDLAGGKNIQYF. The chain joins TRBV5-1 to TRBJ2-4; 11 nucleotides agree with TRBD2. CDR1 SGHRS and CDR2 YFSETQ come from the germline V gene. With 4 bases clipped from V and 3 bases from J, the junction kept 3 bases outside the gene matches. There are 15 residues in the CDR3.

The chain employs TRBV3-1 (or the pseudogene TRBV3-2) and TRBJ1-5; no clear D gene. Germline V CDR1 and CDR2: LGHDT, YNNKEL (reference sequence). V was clipped by 4 bases and J by 3 bases, with 19 bases between them. The CDR3 is 17 amino acids. This CDR3 is CASSPGRAARINQPQHF. In DNA, the CDR3 is TGTGCCAGCAGCCCAGGTAGGGCAGCTAGGATCAATCAGCCCCAGCATTTT.

The chain's CDR3 is CASSLFARGNGYTF. CDR3 DNA: TGTGCCAGCAGTTTATTTGCCCGTGGGAATGGCTACACCTTC. V gene TRBV27 combines with J gene TRBJ1-2; unclear D gene. The CDR3 runs 14 residues. Germline CDR1 MNHEY, CDR2 SMNVEV (reference sequence). Trimming cost V 1 base and J 6 bases, with 12 bases left between them.

This chain joins TRBV11-2 and TRBJ1-2; TRBD1 is a possible D gene (6 bases). CDR3 length equals 15 residues. V lost 5 bases to trimming and J lost 7 bases, with 20 bases between them. CDR1 is SGHAT and CDR2 is FQNNGV in the germline V gene. Here the CDR3 DNA reads TGTGCCAGCAGCCCAGGTGGGACATCCGACCGTGGCTACACCTTC. Translated: CASSPGGTSDRGYTF.

The J gene is TRBJ1-1, the V gene TRBV19, with a possible D match to TRBD1 (5 bases). This CDR3 is 15 amino acids long. V was trimmed by 5 bases and J by 1 base, leaving 14 bases between them. CDR1 LNHDA and CDR2 SQIVND come from the germline V gene (reference sequence). DNA of the CDR3: TGTGCCAGTAGTTCCCGCCGGGGGGGGAACACTGAAGCTTTCTTT. As protein: CASSSRRGGNTEAFF.

V and J are TRBV27 and TRBJ2-7; TRBD2 aligns across 15 bases. The CDR3 is made up of 17 amino acids. V shed 6 bases and J 4 bases; nucleotides not matched to a gene: 10. Germline V gives CDR1 MNHEY, CDR2 SMNVEV (reference sequence). For the CDR3, the DNA is TGTGCCAGCAGCACTAACCGCGGGACTAGCGGGGGGTACGAGCAGTACTTC. Translation: CASSTNRGTSGGYEQYF.

The rearrangement uses TRBV11-2 and TRBJ2-2; TRBD2 aligns across 7 bases. J was trimmed by 6 bases and V by 0 bases; bases with no gene match: 4. From germline, CDR1 is SGHAT and CDR2 FQNNGV. The CDR3 length is 15 residues. This CDR3 reads CASSLDAAGSGELFF. CDR3 nucleotide sequence: TGTGCCAGCAGCTTAGATGCAGCGGGGTCCGGGGAGCTGTTTTTT.

The chain links TRBV2 to TRBJ1-4; D remains ambiguous. The CDR3 has 15 residues. Germline loops: CDR1 SNHLY, CDR2 FYNNEI. With 4 bases removed from V and 9 bases from J, the gap between germline ends came to 18 bases. CDR3 residues: CASSVLGLLGKKLFF. In DNA, the CDR3 is TGTGCCAGCAGTGTTCTCGGCCTCCTAGGAAAAAAACTGTTTTTT.

The V and J genes are TRBV7-2 and TRBJ1-2; 7 nucleotides agree with TRBD1. The length of the CDR3 is 15 residues. Germline trimming cut 2 bases from V and 0 bases from J; bases unmatched to any gene: 3. The germline CDR1 and CDR2 sequences are SGHTA and FQGNSA. The CDR3 is CASSLRGLANYGYTF. The CDR3 DNA reads as TGTGCCAGCAGCTTAAGGGGGCTCGCTAACTATGGCTACACCTTC.

The rearrangement uses TRBV6-5 and TRBJ2-1; 11 bases match TRBD2. The germline gives CDR1 MNHEY, CDR2 SVGAGI. V was pared by 6 bases and J by 9 bases, with 7 bases of the junction left unmatched. The CDR3 is 14 residues long. CDR3 sequence (DNA): TGTGCCAGCAGACCTACTAGCGGGAGCCGTGAGCAGTTCTTC. This sequence encodes CASRPTSGSREQFF.

This sequence joins TRBV5-4 and TRBJ2-5; 8 positions agree with TRBD2. J gave up 5 bases and V 0 bases, and 6 bases lay outside the gene matches. Germline assignment: CDR1 SGHNT and CDR2 YYREEE (reference sequence). The CDR3 extends over 15 amino acids. The CDR3 spells CASSLAAGAGETQYF. The CDR3 DNA reads TGTGCCAGCAGCTTGGCAGCGGGAGCTGGGGAGACCCAGTACTTC.

The V gene is TRBV29-1, the J gene TRBJ1-1, with D hard to call. Trimming removed 1 base from V and 0 bases from J, with 6 bases in between. Germline V CDR1 and CDR2: SQVTM, ANQGSEA. CDR3 length equals 13 residues. This CDR3 reads CSVEGRLNTEAFF. The DNA for the CDR3 is TGCAGCGTTGAAGGGCGATTGAACACTGAAGCTTTCTTT.

The chain carries TRBV7-6 and TRBJ2-7; no definite D call. In germline, CDR1 is SGHVS, CDR2 FNYEAQ. The ends were cut back, 1 base at V and 2 bases at J, with 12 bases in the middle. The CDR3 runs to 15 residues. Here the CDR3 DNA reads TGTGCCAGCAGCTTAGGGGCAGGAACACCCTACGAGCAGTACTTC. Its protein is CASSLGAGTPYEQYF.

This CDR3 is CASSQDPRQGQGNTEAFF. Here the CDR3 DNA reads TGTGCCAGCAGCCAAGATCCCAGACAGGGCCAGGGGAACACTGAAGCTTTCTTT. This chain connects TRBV3-1 (or the pseudogene TRBV3-2) to TRBJ1-1, with TRBD1 matching 7 bases. Germline V lookup: CDR1 LGHDT, CDR2 YNNKEL (reference sequence). Unmatched junction bases numbered 11, after V lost 0 bases and J lost 1 base. There are 18 residues in the CDR3.

This rearrangement joins TRBV6-5 to TRBJ2-7; D remains ambiguous. Trimming removed 7 bases at V and 5 bases at J, with 9 bases between. CDR3 size: 11 residues. Germline V gene sequence: CDR1 MNHEY, CDR2 SVGAGI. The CDR3 coding sequence is TGTGCCAGCACCCACATTGACGAGCAGTACTTC. Protein sequence: CASTHIDEQYF.

The chain carries TRBV10-3 and TRBJ2-7, with a possible D match to TRBD2 (5 bases). CDR3 length: 19 residues. The germline V gene encodes CDR1 ENHRY and CDR2 SYGVKD. The V and J ends lost 2 bases and 1 base respectively, with 24 bases between them. CDR3 nucleotide sequence: TGTGCCATCAGTGAGATCCGAGGACTGCAAAACCCCCATTCCTACGAGCAGTACTTC. It yields the protein CAISEIRGLQNPHSYEQYF.

The chain uses TRBV7-8 and TRBJ2-7; D remains ambiguous. The CDR3 is 18 amino acids. V dropped 6 bases and J dropped 3 bases, with 27 bases sitting between them. The germline V gene encodes CDR1 SGHVS and CDR2 FQNEAQ. CDR3: CASRPPGRTLTLNYEQYF. CDR3 coding DNA: TGTGCCAGCAGGCCCCCCGGCAGGACGTTAACGCTGAACTACGAGCAGTACTTC.

The rearrangement uses TRBV12-5 and TRBJ2-1; D is ambiguous. Between the trimmed V and J ends, which lost 0 bases and 9 bases, there was a span of 15 bases. The CDR3 has 15 residues. Germline V gene data show CDR1 as LGHNT and CDR2 as FRNRAP. In DNA form, the CDR3 reads TGTGCTAGTGGTTTGGTCCCCCTATTAATCAGTGAGCAGTTCTTC. Its protein product is CASGLVPLLISEQFF.

The chain joins TRBV5-4 to TRBJ2-3; the match to TRBD2 covers 8 bases. The germline CDR1 and CDR2 sequences are SGHNT and YYREEE (reference sequence). J lost 1 base, V lost 0 bases, and 1 base had no gene match. The CDR3 is 15 amino acids. The CDR3 sequence: CASSLVTSGTDTQYF. CDR3 nucleotides: TGTGCCAGCAGCTTGGTGACTAGCGGCACAGATACGCAGTATTTT.

This chain uses TRBV9 with TRBJ1-3; 10 bases match TRBD1. The ends lost 4 bases at V and 4 bases at J; junction bases unmatched: 17. Germline V lookup: CDR1 SGDLS, CDR2 YYNGEE. CDR3 length: 19 residues. CDR3 region: CASSFSWGQGSSIGNTIYF. Here the CDR3 DNA reads TGTGCCAGCAGCTTCTCATGGGGACAGGGGTCCTCAATAGGAAACACCATATATTTT.

This chain connects TRBV5-8 to TRBJ1-2, with D hard to call. Germline assignment: CDR1 SGHTS and CDR2 YDEGEE. With 4 bases removed from V and 8 bases from J, the gap between germline ends came to 3 bases. CDR3 size: 9 residues. This CDR3 is CASSRGYTF. The CDR3 region has the DNA TGTGCCAGCAGCCGCGGCTACACCTTC.

J is TRBJ2-7 and V is TRBV30; D unclear. Germline lookup yields CDR1 GTSNPN and CDR2 SVGIG (reference sequence). The CDR3 is made up of 11 amino acids. The V and J ends lost 5 bases and 5 bases respectively, with 10 bases between them. The CDR3 DNA is TGTGCCTGGCGGACCTGGAACGAGCAGTACTTC. Its translation: CAWRTWNEQYF.

The chain uses TRBV5-1 and TRBJ2-7; 8 positions match TRBD1. CDR1 and CDR2 (germline): SGHRS, YFSETQ. There are 14 residues in the CDR3. With V trimmed by 4 bases and J by 2 bases, 5 bases remained unmatched. This chain's CDR3 is CASSLGTGPYEQYF. DNA for the CDR3: TGCGCCAGCAGCCTAGGGACAGGACCCTACGAGCAGTACTTC.

V gene TRBV6-4 combines with J gene TRBJ2-1; D gene unclear. V was shortened by 5 bases and J by 10 bases, with 12 bases between the two germline ends. CDR1 MRHNA and CDR2 SNTAGT come from the germline V gene. The CDR3 consists of 12 residues. The CDR3 DNA sequence: TGTGCCAGCAGTAAGGACCCTCGGGAGCAGTTCTTC. Translating it yields CASSKDPREQFF.

This chain connects TRBV6-1 to TRBJ2-3; no reliable D call. The CDR3 runs to 16 residues. V lost 0 bases, J lost 2 bases, and 12 bases lay in between. Per the germline V gene, CDR1 is MNHNS and CDR2 is SASEGT. This CDR3 is CASSEARGSFTDTQYF. The CDR3 region has the DNA TGTGCCAGCAGTGAAGCGCGTGGGTCTTTCACAGATACGCAGTATTTT.